The entry that follows covers one T cell receptor (beta chain) sequence. This beta chain was picked up by a library intended for alpha chains and is off target, so its count carries little meaning. CDR1 is SGHTA and CDR2 is FQGNSA in the germline V gene. V lost 1 base and J lost 4, with 8 bases in between. The CDR3 is made up of 13 amino acids. TCRdb reprocessed the RT-PCR reads with MiXCR, giving one entry per CDR3 protein. Here the sample spans about 6,000 distinct CDR3 sequences, 91% being singletons. The sequencing sample was made of memory CD4+ T cells from blood. The receptor's source is a female donor in good health, serving as a healthy control. V usage is TRBV7-2 and J usage is TRBJ2-7; D remains ambiguous. CDR3 DNA: TGTGCCAGCAGCTTAGGGCTTAGGTACGAGCAGTACTTC. Residues: CASSLGLRYEQYF.